Sequencing of this T cell receptor beta chain was carried out in a study of T cells in tuberculosis (dated by TCRdb to 2017 to 2018). Regarding the study in general: To characterize T cells specific for the mycobacterial lipid antigen glucose monomycolate (GMM), the study used CD1B tetramers together with high-throughput TCR immunosequencing. In a South African clinical cohort, IGRA-negative adolescents, IGRA-positive adolescents with latent tuberculosis and adults with active tuberculosis were compared, with fewer than eleven people in each group. Study-wide conclusions, independent of this receptor: Clinical samples were selected based on the availability of cryopreserved specimens, with adults included as active tuberculosis cases and adolescents included as controls. Compared with IGRA-negative controls, TCR-alpha repertoires from active tuberculosis had smaller mean NN-distances to GMM-specific TCRs, which suggests that these TCRs underwent clonal expansion. The smaller NN-distances were partly driven by shorter CDR3-alpha lengths in active tuberculosis patients, and the difference for TCR-beta did not reach statistical significance. A classifier using the diverse GMM-specific repertoire reached roughly 87% accuracy (AUROC under 0.95), compared with around 68% accuracy using GEM motif frequencies.

From cysteine to phenylalanine, the CDR3 is 14 amino acids long. This entry keeps only the CDR3 DNA: 42 bases, framed from base 1. The junction carries 12 bases between V and J, which are trimmed by 3 bases and 3 bases respectively. The germline V gene sets CDR1 to SGHRS and CDR2 to YFSETQ. At study entry, a tuberculin skin test and the QuantiFERON-TB GOLD In-Tube IGRA were used to screen adolescents for latent tuberculosis infection. Immunosequencing was performed on unsorted cryopreserved PBMC and covered about 110,000 T cells per clinical donor on average. Eleven high schools in the Worcester region of the Western Cape, South Africa, served as enrollment sites for adolescents aged 12 to 18 years. Around ten M. tuberculosis-infected adolescents and about ten uninfected adolescents, matched for age and sex, were selected. PBMC from adolescents were isolated by density centrifugation from freshly drawn heparinized blood and then cryopreserved.

The immunoSEQ multiplex PCR assay was used to generate TCR libraries, with TCR-beta and/or TCR-alpha/delta assays applied to each sample. The amplified TCR libraries were sequenced using the Illumina high-throughput platform. Regarding the original processing steps: Clustering and dimensionality reduction relied on pairwise TCRdist distances among GMM-specific receptors from T cells that were either sorted ex vivo or expanded in vitro. Each clinical repertoire was assigned a mean NN-distance score, defined as the average TCRdist to the nearest 10% of tetramer-positive reference sequences. GEM TCR motif frequency was calculated as the fraction of unique TCRs that matched known GEM sequences in V/J usage and CDR3 length. Active tuberculosis was classified by linear discriminant analysis with leave-one-out cross-validation, implemented in scikit-learn. This immuneACCESS table, as held by TCRdb, lists in-frame sequences with V and J called but not all clones. Of the missing ones, under half trace to an unresolved V gene in checked studies; the others have no known cause. The DNA gave D and trimming, while V, J and clone size come from that table. This sample has roughly 34,000 clones in its table, and 85% to 95% of those were observed once. Of the sample, about 7.8% is held by the ten largest clones.

With regard to this clone: What this receptor recognizes is not known. The input lacks base qualities; no much larger clone sits a single base away.

This TCR came from a donor aged 10-29 years with latent tuberculosis or without tuberculosis infection. Some clones in this sample may be carry-over from other donors' samples. Sequencing was done on a sample of PBMCs. The rearranged segments are TRBV5-1 and TRBJ2-5; there is no confident call for the D gene. DNA sequence: TGCGCCAGCAGCTCCGGGTCGGTAGAAGAGACCCAGTACTTC. It is translated as CASSSGSVEETQYF.